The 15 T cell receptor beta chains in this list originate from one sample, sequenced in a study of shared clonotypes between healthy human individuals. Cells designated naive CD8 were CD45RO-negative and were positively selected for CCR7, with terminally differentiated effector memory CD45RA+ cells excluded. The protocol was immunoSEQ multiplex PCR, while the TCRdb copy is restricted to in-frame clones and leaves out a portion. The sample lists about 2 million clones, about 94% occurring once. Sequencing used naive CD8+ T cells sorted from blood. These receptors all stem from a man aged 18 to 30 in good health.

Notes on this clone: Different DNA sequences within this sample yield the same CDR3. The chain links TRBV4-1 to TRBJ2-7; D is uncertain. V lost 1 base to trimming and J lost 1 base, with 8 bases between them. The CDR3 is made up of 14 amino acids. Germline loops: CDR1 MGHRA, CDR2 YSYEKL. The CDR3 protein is CASSQVGQSYEQYF. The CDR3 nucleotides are TGCGCCAGCAGCCAAGTAGGGCAATCCTACGAGCAGTACTTC.

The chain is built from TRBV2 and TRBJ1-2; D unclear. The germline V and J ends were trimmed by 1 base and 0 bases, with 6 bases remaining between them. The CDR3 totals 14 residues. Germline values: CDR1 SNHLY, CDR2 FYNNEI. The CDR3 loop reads CASSEGEPNYGYTF. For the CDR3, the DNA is TGTGCCAGCAGTGAAGGCGAGCCTAACTATGGCTACACCTTC.

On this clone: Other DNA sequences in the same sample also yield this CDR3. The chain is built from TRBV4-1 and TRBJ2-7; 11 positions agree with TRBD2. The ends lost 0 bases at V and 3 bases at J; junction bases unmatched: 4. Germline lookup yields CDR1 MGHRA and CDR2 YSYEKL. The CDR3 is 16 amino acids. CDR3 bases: TGCGCCAGCAGCCAAGATTCCGGACTAGCGGGCTACGAGCAGTACTTC. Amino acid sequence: CASSQDSGLAGYEQYF.

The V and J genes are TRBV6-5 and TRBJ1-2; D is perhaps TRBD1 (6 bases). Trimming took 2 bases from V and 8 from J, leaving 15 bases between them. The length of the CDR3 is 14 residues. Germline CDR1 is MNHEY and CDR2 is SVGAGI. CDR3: CASSYTTGVEGYTF. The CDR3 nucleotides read TGTGCCAGCAGTTACACGACAGGAGTAGAGGGCTACACCTTC.

The CDR3 here is CASSQESWTGVSYNEQFF. Written as DNA, the CDR3 is TGCGCCAGCAGCCAAGAGAGTTGGACAGGGGTTTCCTACAATGAGCAGTTCTTC. J is TRBJ2-1 and V is TRBV4-3; TRBD1 agrees at 9 bases. The CDR3 runs to 18 residues. Germline V CDR1 and CDR2: LGHNA, YSLEER. V dropped 0 bases and J dropped 1; count of bases not matched to a gene: 7.

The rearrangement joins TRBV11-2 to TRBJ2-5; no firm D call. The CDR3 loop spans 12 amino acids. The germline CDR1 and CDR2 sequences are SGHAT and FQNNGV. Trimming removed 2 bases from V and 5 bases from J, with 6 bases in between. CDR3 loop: CASSLYGETQYF. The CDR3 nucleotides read TGTGCCAGCAGCTTATACGGGGAGACCCAGTACTTC.

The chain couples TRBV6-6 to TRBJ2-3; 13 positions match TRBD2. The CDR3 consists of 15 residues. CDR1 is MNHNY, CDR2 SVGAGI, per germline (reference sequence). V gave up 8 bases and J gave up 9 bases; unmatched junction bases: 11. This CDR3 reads CASLWTSGGSRTQYF. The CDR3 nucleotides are TGTGCCAGCCTTTGGACTAGCGGGGGATCAAGGACGCAGTATTTT.

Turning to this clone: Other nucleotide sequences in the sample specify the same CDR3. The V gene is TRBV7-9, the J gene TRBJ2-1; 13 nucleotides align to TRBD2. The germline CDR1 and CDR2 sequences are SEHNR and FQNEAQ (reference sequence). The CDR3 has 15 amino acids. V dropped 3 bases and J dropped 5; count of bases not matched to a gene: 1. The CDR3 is CASSFGLAGDNEQFF. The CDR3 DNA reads TGTGCCAGCAGCTTCGGACTAGCGGGAGACAATGAGCAGTTCTTC.

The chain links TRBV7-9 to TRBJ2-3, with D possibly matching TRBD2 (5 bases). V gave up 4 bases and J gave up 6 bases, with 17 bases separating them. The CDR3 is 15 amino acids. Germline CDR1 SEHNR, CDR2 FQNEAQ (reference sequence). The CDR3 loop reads CASSSSRYNGDTQYF. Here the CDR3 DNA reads TGTGCCAGCAGCTCTAGCCGGTACAATGGGGATACGCAGTATTTT.

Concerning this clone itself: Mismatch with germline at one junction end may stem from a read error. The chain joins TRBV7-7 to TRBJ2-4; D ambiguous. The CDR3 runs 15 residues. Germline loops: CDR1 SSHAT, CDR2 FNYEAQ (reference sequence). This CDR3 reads CASSLPRWAKNIQYF. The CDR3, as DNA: TGTGCTAGCAGCCTGCCCCGCTGGGCCAAAAACATTCAGTACTTC.

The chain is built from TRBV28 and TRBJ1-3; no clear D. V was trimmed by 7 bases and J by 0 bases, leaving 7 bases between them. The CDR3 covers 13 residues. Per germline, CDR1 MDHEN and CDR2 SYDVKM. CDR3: CASNYVSGNTIYF. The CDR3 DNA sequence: TGTGCCAGCAATTATGTCTCTGGAAACACCATATATTTT.

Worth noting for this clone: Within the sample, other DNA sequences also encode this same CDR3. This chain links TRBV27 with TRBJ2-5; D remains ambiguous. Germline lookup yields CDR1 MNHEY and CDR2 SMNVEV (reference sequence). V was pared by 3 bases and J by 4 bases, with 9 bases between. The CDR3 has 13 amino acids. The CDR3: CASSFGVGETQYF. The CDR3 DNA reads TGTGCCAGCAGTTTCGGCGTCGGAGAGACCCAGTACTTC.

The DNA of the CDR3 is TGTGCCAGCAGCTTAGCAACAGTAGACAGCTATGGCTACACCTTC. Amino acid sequence: CASSLATVDSYGYTF. The chain has TRBV7-9 and TRBJ1-2; tentatively, D is TRBD1 (5 bases). Germline V gives CDR1 SEHNR, CDR2 FQNEAQ (reference sequence). Trimming stripped 0 bases from V and 4 bases from J, with 12 bases between. The CDR3 length is 15 residues.

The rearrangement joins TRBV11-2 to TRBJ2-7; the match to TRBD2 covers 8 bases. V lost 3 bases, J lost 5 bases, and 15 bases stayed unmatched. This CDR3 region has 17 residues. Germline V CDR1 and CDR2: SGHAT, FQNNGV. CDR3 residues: CASSFRSGAGEENEQYF. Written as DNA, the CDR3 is TGTGCCAGCAGCTTCAGATCAGGAGCGGGAGAAGAAAACGAGCAGTACTTC.

The CDR3 loop is CASSPPGVNYEQYF. The CDR3 bases are TGTGCCAGCAGCCCGCCAGGGGTAAATTACGAGCAGTACTTC. This chain joins TRBV25-1 and TRBJ2-7; tentatively, D is TRBD1 (6 bases). The CDR3 runs to 14 residues. Germline loops: CDR1 MGHDK, CDR2 SYGVNS. The V and J ends lost 6 bases and 4 bases respectively, with 16 bases between them.